This T cell receptor beta chain was retrieved from a study of blood T cell repertoires in COVID-19. About the study: The analysed material was cDNA or gDNA that came from T cells, B-cell-depleted T cells, or PBMCs.

V lost 4 bases to trimming and J lost 3 bases; unmatched junction nucleotides: 2. Germline CDR1 is MNHEY and CDR2 is SMNVEV (reference sequence). This CDR3 has 14 residues. Of note for this clone: Other nucleotide sequences from this sample produce the same CDR3.

As processed by the authors: Estimation of nucleated cell counts was performed using reference gene primer amplification. The protocol was immunoSEQ multiplex PCR, while the TCRdb copy is restricted to in-frame clones and leaves out a portion. The DNA was the basis for D and trimming; V, J and clone size are from that table. Of hundreds of thousands of clones in the sample, approximately 90% are singletons; the top ten hold around 4.4%. The J gene is TRBJ2-7, the V gene TRBV27, with 11 bases identical to TRBD1. The receptor was derived from a woman between 25 and 40 years old with acute or convalescent COVID-19. Sequencing was carried out using peripheral blood. The CDR3 nucleotides are TGTGCCAGCAGTTCCGGGACAGGGGGCTACGAGCAGTACTTC. It translates to CASSSGTGGYEQYF.